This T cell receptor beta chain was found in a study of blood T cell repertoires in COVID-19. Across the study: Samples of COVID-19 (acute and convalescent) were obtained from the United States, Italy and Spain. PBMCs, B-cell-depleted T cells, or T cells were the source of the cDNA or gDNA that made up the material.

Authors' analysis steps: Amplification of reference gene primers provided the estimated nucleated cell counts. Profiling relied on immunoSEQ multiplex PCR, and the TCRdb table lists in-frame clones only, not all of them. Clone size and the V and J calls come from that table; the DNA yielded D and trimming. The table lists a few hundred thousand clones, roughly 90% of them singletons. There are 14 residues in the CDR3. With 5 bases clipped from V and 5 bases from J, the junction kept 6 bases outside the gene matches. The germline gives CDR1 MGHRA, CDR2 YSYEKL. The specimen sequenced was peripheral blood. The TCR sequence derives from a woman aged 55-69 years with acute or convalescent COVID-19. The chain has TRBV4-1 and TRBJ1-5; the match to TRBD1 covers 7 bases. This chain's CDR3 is CASSFDRVDQPQHF. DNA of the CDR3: TGCGCCAGCAGCTTTGACAGGGTGGATCAGCCCCAGCATTTT.